These 10 T cell receptor beta chains were sequenced from one sample in a study of shared clonotypes between healthy human individuals. The method was immunoSEQ multiplex PCR; TCRdb's version includes in-frame clones alone and lacks a portion of them. The sample includes 470,000 or so clones, over 70% seen only once; the top ten take 10% to 15%. The sequenced sample was PBMCs. Every receptor here comes from a woman between 35 and 50 years old in good health. Some clones in this sample may be carry-over from other donors' samples.

The V and J genes are TRBV11-2 and TRBJ2-4; D is ambiguous. CDR1 and CDR2 (germline): SGHAT, FQNNGV. V lost 5 bases and J lost 6, with 14 bases in between. The CDR3 extends over 14 amino acids. The CDR3 is CASSPSLGANIQYF. The CDR3 DNA reads TGTGCCAGCAGCCCTTCCTTGGGTGCAAACATTCAGTACTTC.

J is TRBJ2-7 and V is TRBV25-1, with D uncertain. Per germline, CDR1 MGHDK and CDR2 SYGVNS. Trimming pared 4 bases from V and 2 bases from J, leaving 12 bases between. This CDR3 is 14 amino acids long. The CDR3 DNA reads TGTGCCAGCAGTGCGGACCTTATTCCCTACGAGCAGTACTTC. Translation: CASSADLIPYEQYF.

The chain recombines TRBV11-2 with TRBJ2-5, with 9 positions matching TRBD2. Germline lookup yields CDR1 SGHAT and CDR2 FQNNGV. The ends lost 1 base at V and 2 bases at J; junction bases unmatched: 11. The CDR3 has 18 residues. DNA of the CDR3: TGTGCCAGCAGCTTAGGCGGTCTAGCGGGGAAAGAACAAGAGACCCAGTACTTC. Amino acid sequence: CASSLGGLAGKEQETQYF.

The chain is built from TRBV18 and TRBJ2-2; D is uncertain. The germline CDR1 and CDR2 sequences are KGHSH and LQKENI. The CDR3 has 13 residues. V lost 4 bases and J lost 0, with 3 bases in between. This chain's CDR3 is CASSLANTGELFF. Written as DNA, the CDR3 is TGTGCCAGCTCACTAGCGAACACCGGGGAGCTGTTTTTT.

In regard to this clone: A far larger clone is off by one base, so a read error is likely. The sample has other DNA sequences that encode this CDR3 too. V usage is TRBV30 and J usage is TRBJ1-5, with D unclear. This CDR3 comprises 12 residues. The germline V gene encodes CDR1 GTSNPN and CDR2 SVGIG (reference sequence). CDR3 region: CAWSGSNQPQHF. The CDR3 coding sequence is TGTGCCTGGAGTGGGAGCAATCAACCCCAGCATTTT.

The chain couples TRBV29-1 to TRBJ2-7; a weak D match, TRBD2 (6 bases). Trimming took off 7 bases at V and 2 bases at J, with 27 bases between the two ends. Germline values: CDR1 SQVTM, CDR2 ANQGSEA. The CDR3 has 17 amino acids. The CDR3 nucleotides read TGCAGCGCTGTGGGAACCCGGGTGAGTAGCGGAACCTACGAGCAGTACTTC. It is translated as CSAVGTRVSSGTYEQYF.

A remark on this clone: This probably arose from a read error, given a far larger clone one base away. The sample holds other DNA sequences that translate to the same CDR3. The chain has TRBV29-1 and TRBJ1-1, with D hard to call. The CDR3 contains 12 residues. The germline CDR1 and CDR2 sequences are SQVTM and ANQGSEA. The CDR3 is CSVERVSTEAFF. DNA of the CDR3: TGCAGCGTTGAACGGGTCAGCACTGAAGCCTTCTTT. The entire variable domain, with the rest obtained from reference TRBV29-1 and TRBJ1-1, is as follows: SAVISQKPSRDICQRGTSLTIQCQVDSQVTMMFWYRQQPGQSLTLIATANQGSEATYESGFVIDKFPISRPNLTFSTLTVSNMSPEDSSIYLCSVERVSTEAFFGQGTRLTVV.

Regarding this clone: A much larger clone is a single base away; this may be a read error. J is TRBJ1-2 and V is TRBV7-9; D is possibly TRBD1 (5 bases). CDR1 and CDR2 from the germline V gene are SEHNR and FQNEAQ (reference sequence). The CDR3 sequence is 14 residues long. The CDR3, as DNA: TGTACCAGCAGTCCGCGGGGGTGGATCTATGGCTACACCTTC. Its protein product is CTSSPRGWIYGYTF.

The chain combines TRBV27 with TRBJ2-7; D gene unclear. The CDR3 has 12 residues. Germline V CDR1 and CDR2: MNHEY, SMNVEV (reference sequence). V was pared by 2 bases and J by 6 bases, with 8 bases between. CDR3 DNA sequence: TGTGCCAGCAGTTTAACCCCGGGCGAGCAGTACTTC. Encoded protein: CASSLTPGEQYF.

The genes are TRBV27 and TRBJ1-2; no reliable D call. The germline V gene has CDR1 MNHEY and CDR2 SMNVEV (reference sequence). This CDR3 region has 15 residues. V was clipped by 4 bases and J by 5 bases, with 17 bases between them. The CDR3 nucleotides read TGTGCCAGCAGTTCTCGCCCCCGACACTTATATGGCTACACCTTC. Protein sequence: CASSSRPRHLYGYTF.